Included here is one TCR beta chain sequence, with context. Sequenced by immunoSEQ multiplex PCR; TCRdb stores in-frame clones only, minus some. Of almost 500,000 clones in the sample, 75% to 90% are singletons; the top ten hold 8.3%. This record belongs to a study of blood T cell repertoires in COVID-19. The germline gives CDR1 ENHRY, CDR2 SYGVKD. The CDR3 spans 14 residues. Trimming removed 0 bases from V and 6 bases from J, with 12 bases in between. The clonotype originates from a woman in her sixties or seventies who had recovered from COVID-19. The chain links TRBV10-3 to TRBJ2-7; perhaps TRBD2 as D (7 bases). Sequencing was carried out using PBMCs or T cells enriched from blood (not recorded which). The CDR3 DNA reads TGTGCCATCAGTGAGTCCGGGGGGACACTCGAGCAGTACGTC. It translates to CAISESGGTLEQYV.